Listed below are T cell receptor beta chains from one sample, sequenced in a study of CD8 T cells in Susac syndrome. In TCRdb, the immunoSEQ multiplex PCR reads were re-called with MiXCR into one record per CDR3 protein. The sample consists of 100,000 to 150,000 distinct CDR3 sequences, 90% to 95% of them appearing once. The sequencing sample was made of CD8+ T cells from PBMCs. Receptors originate from a human donor with multiple sclerosis. Each CDR3 is given with its conserved first and last residue. The D gene is left open where the match is weak. A row's size may be missing; if present it is once, few, many or a size class.

D: TRBD1
V: TRBV7-3
length: 16
J: TRBJ1-1
size: once
DNA: TGTGCCAGCAGCTTAGTTAAACAGGGGCCGAACACTGAAGCTTTCTTT
CDR3: CASSLVKQGPNTEAFF

D: -
V: TRBV7-9
length: 14
J: TRBJ1-2
size: once
DNA: TGTGCCAGCAGCTTATTAGAGGGAACCTATGGCTACACCTTC
CDR3: CASSLLEGTYGYTF

D: TRBD1
V: TRBV2
length: 13
J: TRBJ2-7
size: -
DNA: TGTGCCAGCAATCTCAGGGGGTTCCGCGAGCAGTACTTC
CDR3: CASNLRGFREQYF

D: -
V: TRBV2
length: 13
J: TRBJ2-1
size: -
DNA: TGTGCCAGCAGGGGTGGACAGACCAATGAGCAGTTCTTC
CDR3: CASRGGQTNEQFF

D: -
V: TRBV10-3
length: 15
J: TRBJ1-1
size: -
DNA: TGTGCCATCAGTGAGTCGTCCCGGAGGAACACTGAAGCTTTCTTT
CDR3: CAISESSRRNTEAFF

D: TRBD2
V: TRBV6-5
length: 16
J: TRBJ2-3
size: -
DNA: TGTGCCAGCAGTTACGACGGGAGGGGGATATCAGATACGCAGTATTTT
CDR3: CASSYDGRGISDTQYF

D: -
V: TRBV24-1
length: 13
J: TRBJ2-3
size: once
DNA: TGTGCCATCAAAGGCACAAAGGGGCATACGCAGTATTTT
CDR3: CAIKGTKGHTQYF

D: TRBD1
V: TRBV19
length: 16
J: TRBJ2-1
size: -
DNA: TGTGCCAGTAGTATAAGGACAGGGGGCACCTACAATGAGCAGTTCTTC
CDR3: CASSIRTGGTYNEQFF

D: -
V: TRBV10-2
length: 18
J: TRBJ1-6
size: -
DNA: TGCGCCAGCAGTGAACTTACAGCCACCAGCTCCTATAATTCACCCCTCCACTTT
CDR3: CASSELTATSSYNSPLHF

D: -
V: TRBV28
length: 12
J: TRBJ1-5
size: -
DNA: TGTGCCAGCAGTTTGCGGTATCAGCCCCAGCATTTT
CDR3: CASSLRYQPQHF

D: -
V: TRBV27
length: 13
J: TRBJ1-1
size: medium-sized
DNA: TGTGCCAGCAGCTTAGGAGGGAACACTGAAGCTTTCTTT
CDR3: CASSLGGNTEAFF

D: -
V: TRBV3-1
length: 15
J: TRBJ2-3
size: -
DNA: TGTGCCAGCAGCCAAGAAGGTTGGCGCACAGATACGCAGTATTTT
CDR3: CASSQEGWRTDTQYF

D: -
V: TRBV20-1
length: 14
J: TRBJ2-1
size: -
DNA: TGCAGTGCGATCCGGGACTGGGGCTCCAATGAGCAGTTCTTC
CDR3: CSAIRDWGSNEQFF

D: -
V: TRBV6-5
length: 15
J: TRBJ2-5
size: few
DNA: TGTGCCAGCAGTCTCGGGGGGACAGTGCAAGAGACCCAGTACTTC
CDR3: CASSLGGTVQETQYF

D: -
V: TRBV28
length: 18
J: TRBJ2-5
size: -
DNA: TGTGCCAGCAGTTTCCCGGGGGGCAGGGGCTATGAAGTCGAGACCCAGTACTTC
CDR3: CASSFPGGRGYEVETQYF

D: -
V: TRBV7-6
length: 14
J: TRBJ1-5
size: -
DNA: TGTGCCAGCAGCTTAGGAGGGATAGCGCAGCCCCAGCATTTT
CDR3: CASSLGGIAQPQHF

D: -
V: TRBV5-1
length: 14
J: TRBJ2-7
size: -
DNA: TGCGCCAGCAGCCCTGGGGCCAGCTACTACGAGCAGTACTTC
CDR3: CASSPGASYYEQYF

D: TRBD1
V: TRBV7-8
length: 15
J: TRBJ1-4
size: -
DNA: TGTGCCAGCACCGTATACAGGGGCGATAATGAAAAACTGTTTTTT
CDR3: CASTVYRGDNEKLFF

D: TRBD2
V: TRBV7-3
length: 15
J: TRBJ2-1
size: -
DNA: TGTGCCAGCAGCTTGGGCGGGAGGGTTTGGGATGAGCAGTTCTTC
CDR3: CASSLGGRVWDEQFF

D: -
V: TRBV2
length: 15
J: TRBJ2-1
size: -
DNA: TGTGCCAGCAGTGAAGAGCGGAACTCCTACAATGAGCAGTTCTTC
CDR3: CASSEERNSYNEQFF

D: -
V: TRBV29-1
length: 17
J: TRBJ2-7
size: once
DNA: TGCAGCGTTGAAGAAGAAGGCAGAAAGTCATCAACCTACGAGCAGTACTTC
CDR3: CSVEEEGRKSSTYEQYF

D: -
V: TRBV29-1
length: 14
J: TRBJ1-2
size: -
DNA: TGCAGCGTTGAAGTGCGGGGGGTCGGCTATGGCTACACCTTC
CDR3: CSVEVRGVGYGYTF

D: -
V: TRBV24-1
length: 14
J: TRBJ1-6
size: -
DNA: TGTGCCACCACAGGGACGGCATATAATTCACCCCTCCACTTT
CDR3: CATTGTAYNSPLHF

D: TRBD1
V: TRBV7-9
length: 18
J: TRBJ2-6
size: -
DNA: TGTGCCAGCAGCTCGTTGGGGACAGGGGCTTCTGGGGCCAACGTCCTGACTTTC
CDR3: CASSSLGTGASGANVLTF

D: TRBD1
V: TRBV7-9
length: 13
J: TRBJ1-2
size: -
DNA: TGTGCCAGCAGTTTGGGGGACAGCCCTGGCTACACCTTC
CDR3: CASSLGDSPGYTF

D: -
V: TRBV7-2
length: 14
J: TRBJ1-2
size: -
DNA: TGTGCCAGCAGCCACTTCACCCCCCTCTATGGCTACACCTTC
CDR3: CASSHFTPLYGYTF

D: TRBD1
V: TRBV2
length: 14
J: TRBJ2-1
size: -
DNA: TGTGCCAGCAGAGACGGGACAGGGATCGATGAGCAGTTCTTC
CDR3: CASRDGTGIDEQFF

D: -
V: TRBV7-9
length: 16
J: TRBJ2-1
size: -
DNA: TGTGCCAGCAGCTTAGGGATCAGCGGATCCTACAATGAGCAGTTCTTC
CDR3: CASSLGISGSYNEQFF

D: TRBD1
V: TRBV18
length: 16
J: TRBJ2-5
size: -
DNA: TGTGCCAGCTCACCTAGACAGGGCTACCCCCAAGAGACCCAGTACTTC
CDR3: CASSPRQGYPQETQYF